A single sample gave rise to the 4 T cell receptor beta chains below, sequenced in a study of shared clonotypes between healthy human individuals. Here immunoSEQ multiplex PCR was the method, and the copy in TCRdb shows in-frame clones only, minus some. The table has more than 1.2 million clones, roughly 98.5% seen once. Specimen: naive CD4+ T cells sorted from blood. Stated subset: CD45RA+ positively selected. The receptors here all came from a man aged 25-45 years in good health.

V and J are TRBV6-1 and TRBJ2-6; D call uncertain. The CDR3 has 13 amino acids. Germline V gene lookup returns CDR1 MNHNS and CDR2 SASEGT. V shed 9 bases and J shed 2 bases, with 8 bases lying between them. The CDR3 loop is CASFAPGANVLTF. CDR3 DNA: TGTGCCAGTTTTGCACCTGGGGCCAACGTCCTGACTTTC.

As regards this clone: A read error may produce the germline difference seen at one junction end. The CDR3 coding sequence is TGCGCCAGCAGCTCCTCGACAGGGGGATCCTCCGAGCAGTACTTC. This codes for CASSSSTGGSSEQYF. This rearrangement joins TRBV5-1 to TRBJ2-7, with TRBD1 identical over 9 bases. This CDR3 spans 15 amino acids. Germline V gives CDR1 SGHRS, CDR2 YFSETQ. The full variable domain, its missing parts supplied by reference TRBV5-1 and TRBJ2-7, is KAGVTQTPRYLIKTRGQQVTLSCSPISGHRSVSWYQQTPGQGLQFLFEYFSETQRNKGNFPGRFSGRQFSNSRSEMNVSTLELGDSALYLCASSSSTGGSSEQYFGPGTRLTVT.

DNA of the CDR3: TGTGCCAGTAGCTACCCGGGACTAGCCCACGAGCAGTACTTC. Encoded protein: CASSYPGLAHEQYF. The rearrangement joins TRBV19 to TRBJ2-7; 9 positions agree with TRBD2. The CDR3 contains 14 residues. Germline V gives CDR1 LNHDA, CDR2 SQIVND (reference sequence). The V segment lost 6 bases and the J segment 5 bases; nucleotides outside the gene matches: 8.

The genes are TRBV10-3 and TRBJ2-3, with D tentatively TRBD2 (6 bases). Trimming shortened V by 3 bases and J by 2 bases, and 9 bases separated the two germline ends. CDR1 and CDR2 (germline): ENHRY, SYGVKD. CDR3 size: 14 residues. The CDR3 DNA follows: TGTGCCATCAGTGATAAGGGACTCACAGATACGCAGTATTTT. Translating it yields CAISDKGLTDTQYF.